This T cell receptor beta chain was recorded in a study of blood T cell repertoires in COVID-19. Study in general: Acute-phase and convalescent COVID-19 samples originated in the United States, Italy and Spain. Nucleic acid was either cDNA or gDNA, and it came from T cells, B-cell-depleted T cells, or PBMCs.

For this clone: The sample carries other DNA sequences with the same CDR3.

In the original workflow: Researchers report that nucleated cell counts were estimated from reference gene primer amplification. Profiled with immunoSEQ multiplex PCR; TCRdb holds only in-frame clones, not every one. V, J and clone size reflect that table, while D and trimming were determined from the DNA. Counted here are some 180,000 clones, about three quarters occurring once; the ten biggest clones make up more than 6.5%. Germline CDR1 reads SGHDN; CDR2 reads FVKESK. The CDR3 contains 15 residues. Germline trimming cut 1 base from V and 0 bases from J; bases unmatched to any gene: 2. This receptor was obtained from a woman in her 50s with active or convalescent COVID-19. The sample comprised peripheral blood. V gene TRBV14 combines with J gene TRBJ1-1; 7 bases align to TRBD1. The CDR3: CASSQVTGVNTEAFF. CDR3 DNA sequence: TGTGCCAGCAGCCAAGTTACAGGGGTGAACACTGAAGCTTTCTTT.